These 10 T cell receptor beta chains were sequenced from one sample in a study of blood T cell repertoires in COVID-19. Some clones are missing from TCRdb's copy, which holds only in-frame ones; the method was immunoSEQ multiplex PCR. The sample yields about 140,000 clones, approximately 90% seen once. The sequencing input was peripheral blood. The receptor source for this set is a man in his fifties or sixties with active or convalescent COVID-19.

J is TRBJ2-1 and V is TRBV7-6; 9 bases are shared with TRBD1. Germline CDR1 and CDR2: SGHVS and FNYEAQ. Germline trimming cut 4 bases from V and 8 bases from J; bases unmatched to any gene: 9. The CDR3 covers 15 residues. The CDR3 spells CASSSTWTGDDEQFF. The CDR3 DNA sequence: TGTGCCAGCAGCTCCACCTGGACAGGGGACGATGAGCAGTTCTTC.

V usage is TRBV18 and J usage is TRBJ1-6; D gene unclear. This CDR3 has 15 amino acids. CDR1 KGHSH and CDR2 LQKENI come from the germline V gene. Trimming took 6 bases from V and 9 from J, leaving 18 bases between them. The DNA for the CDR3 is TGTGCCAGCTCCCCTACCGGCAGGTTTGGTTCACCCCTCCACTTT. This codes for CASSPTGRFGSPLHF.

The chain combines TRBV12-3 or TRBV12-4 with TRBJ1-1; D call uncertain. V was shortened by 5 bases and J by 0 bases, with 7 bases between the two germline ends. The CDR3 totals 13 residues. In nucleotides, the CDR3 is TGTGCCAGCAGTCGGTCTATGAACACTGAAGCTTTCTTT. It is translated as CASSRSMNTEAFF.

The count of this clone is one. V gene TRBV10-2 combines with J gene TRBJ1-6; D gene uncertain. Germline V gene sequence: CDR1 WSHSY, CDR2 SAAADI. Trimming cost V 2 bases and J 0 bases, with 8 bases left between them. The CDR3 runs 16 residues. The CDR3 DNA follows: TGCGCCAGCAGTGAGGGAGGAAGCTCCTATAATTCACCCCTCCACTTT. Translating it yields CASSEGGSSYNSPLHF.

This chain uses TRBV6-5 with TRBJ2-6; maybe TRBD2 (6 bases). The ends were cut back, 6 bases at V and 2 bases at J, with 11 bases in the middle. The length of the CDR3 is 15 residues. Germline CDR1 is MNHEY and CDR2 is SVGAGI. CDR3 region: CASSSTSTGANVLTF. For the CDR3, the DNA is TGTGCCAGCAGCTCCACTAGCACTGGGGCCAACGTCCTGACTTTC.

This chain uses TRBV2 with TRBJ2-7, with 9 nucleotides matching TRBD1. The junction had 12 bases not matched to a gene; V was cut back by 3 bases and J by 9 bases. Per the germline V gene, CDR1 is SNHLY and CDR2 is FYNNEI. This CDR3 contains 15 residues. The CDR3 loop reads CASSDQQGALRSQYF. Written as DNA, the CDR3 is TGTGCCAGCAGTGATCAACAGGGGGCTTTGCGTTCGCAGTACTTC.

J is TRBJ1-2 and V is TRBV4-3, with D possibly TRBD1 on 6 matching bases. The CDR3 covers 17 residues. V was trimmed by 2 bases and J by 2 bases, leaving 18 bases between them. Germline assignment: CDR1 LGHNA and CDR2 YSLEER. CDR3 DNA sequence: TGCGCCAGCAGCCAAAAAGTCCGGACAGATGCGAACTATGGCTACACCTTC. Translated: CASSQKVRTDANYGYTF.

The chain has TRBV6-5 and TRBJ2-2; TRBD2 is a possible D gene (5 bases). The CDR3 contains 15 residues. V shed 6 bases and J shed 1 base, with 12 bases lying between them. Germline-derived CDR1 and CDR2 are MNHEY and SVGAGI. The CDR3 region is CASSRGRVNTGELFF. In DNA form, the CDR3 reads TGTGCCAGCAGCCGAGGGCGGGTGAACACCGGGGAGCTGTTTTTT.

The chain uses TRBV6-6 and TRBJ2-5; 7 positions agree with TRBD1. With 2 bases clipped from V and 5 bases from J, the junction kept 5 bases outside the gene matches. Germline V gene lookup returns CDR1 MNHNY and CDR2 SVGAGI (reference sequence). CDR3 length: 14 residues. The DNA for the CDR3 is TGTGCCAGCAGTTACGAAGACAGGGCTGAGACCCAGTACTTC. Translated, it gives CASSYEDRAETQYF.

This clone appeared a single time. The chain carries TRBV24-1 and TRBJ2-1; 7 bases agree with TRBD2. V was pared by 3 bases and J by 2 bases, with 6 bases of the junction left unmatched. Germline V gene data show CDR1 as KGHDR and CDR2 as SFDVKD. This CDR3 has 16 amino acids. The chain's CDR3 is CATSDIGGSPYNEQFF. For the CDR3, the DNA is TGTGCCACCAGTGATATTGGCGGGAGCCCCTACAATGAGCAGTTCTTC.